One sample yielded the 4 T cell receptor beta chains listed below, sequenced in a study of cytomegalovirus exposure and HLA in healthy donors. Amplification used 60 Vbeta primers and 13 Jbeta primers. The table came from immunoSEQ multiplex PCR; TCRdb's copy has only in-frame clones and leaves some out. The data show roughly 100,000 clones, with 83% seen just once and 6.1% held by the top ten. The sample consisted of PBMCs. Every receptor here comes from a man aged 18-30 years in good health and CMV-seronegative.

J is TRBJ2-7 and V is TRBV7-2, with a weak D call TRBD1 (7 bases). The V gene's germline CDR1 is SGHTA and CDR2 FQGNSA. The CDR3 is 14 amino acids. Trimming took off 5 bases at V and 3 bases at J, with 14 bases between the two ends. The CDR3 sequence: CASSAAGGNYEQYF. As DNA, the CDR3 is TGTGCCAGCAGCGCCGCAGGGGGGAACTACGAGCAGTACTTC.

Comment on this clone: The junction and the germline gene differ at one end; a read error may be behind it. The rearrangement joins TRBV7-9 to TRBJ1-4; TRBD1 aligns across 8 bases. In germline, CDR1 is SEHNR, CDR2 FQNEAQ (reference sequence). The CDR3 runs to 13 residues. The CDR3 region has the DNA TGTTCCAGCAGGTTACGACAGGGGGAAAAACTGTTTTTT. This gives the protein CSSRLRQGEKLFF.

This chain uses TRBV29-1 with TRBJ2-3; no clear D. Germline CDR1 reads SQVTM; CDR2 reads ANQGSEA. V was clipped by 6 bases and J by 3 bases, with 4 bases between them. CDR3 length: 10 residues. CDR3 sequence: CSVRTDTQYF. The CDR3 bases are TGCAGCGTCAGGACAGATACGCAGTATTTT.

This chain joins TRBV9 and TRBJ2-3, with 9 nucleotides matching TRBD2. CDR3 length: 20 residues. The V gene end was trimmed by 0 bases and the J gene end by 0 bases; junction bases not matched to a gene: 14. CDR1 SGDLS and CDR2 YYNGEE come from the germline V gene. The CDR3 here is CASSVEALAGSIPSTDTQYF. In DNA, the CDR3 is TGTGCCAGCAGCGTAGAGGCCCTAGCGGGGAGTATACCTAGCACAGATACGCAGTATTTT.